A selection of T cell receptor beta chains follows, all from one sample in a study of control samples from healthy donors and cancer patients. Clones were sequenced by immunoSEQ multiplex PCR, and TCRdb holds only the in-frame ones, with some missing. The sample holds over 85,000 clones, roughly 93% seen once. Input material: blood. These receptors were collected from a woman aged 30 to 39 in good health. Each CDR3 is given with its conserved first and last residue. A D gene is named only where the DNA matches it firmly. Where a row states a size, it is once, few, many or the class of an expanded clone; other rows omit it.

j_call: TRBJ1-5
clone_size: .
d_call: .
v_call: TRBV7-9
cdr3_nt: TGTGCCAGCAGCCCACCGGATGCTCCTCAGCCCCAGCATTTT
cdr3_aa: CASSPPDAPQPQHF

j_call: TRBJ2-5
clone_size: .
d_call: .
v_call: TRBV7-8
cdr3_nt: TGTGCCAGCAGCTTTCTTCAACAGCAAGAGACCCAGTACTTC
cdr3_aa: CASSFLQQQETQYF

j_call: TRBJ1-5
clone_size: .
d_call: .
v_call: TRBV12-3/TRBV12-4
cdr3_nt: TGTGCCAGCAGTTTCAGGGACTTGCAGCCCCAGCATTTT
cdr3_aa: CASSFRDLQPQHF

j_call: TRBJ1-2
clone_size: once
d_call: .
v_call: TRBV3-1/TRBV3-2
cdr3_nt: TGTGCCAGCAGCCAAGATCGGGGGATGTGGGGCTACACCTTC
cdr3_aa: CASSQDRGMWGYTF

j_call: TRBJ1-2
clone_size: .
d_call: .
v_call: TRBV27
cdr3_nt: TGTGCCAGCAGTTTATACGCAGGGTCCTATGGCTACACCTTC
cdr3_aa: CASSLYAGSYGYTF

j_call: TRBJ1-1
clone_size: .
d_call: .
v_call: TRBV24-1
cdr3_nt: TGTGCCACAAGTAAAGGAGAGCTGAACACTGAAGCTTTCTTT
cdr3_aa: CATSKGELNTEAFF

j_call: TRBJ1-1
clone_size: .
d_call: .
v_call: TRBV5-1
cdr3_nt: TGCGCCAGCAGCTTGCGAGTGAACACTGAAGCTTTCTTT
cdr3_aa: CASSLRVNTEAFF

j_call: TRBJ1-3
clone_size: once
d_call: TRBD1
v_call: TRBV11-3
cdr3_nt: TGTGCCAGCAGCTTCGGACAGGGACGGAACACCATATATTTT
cdr3_aa: CASSFGQGRNTIYF

j_call: TRBJ2-3
clone_size: .
d_call: .
v_call: TRBV6-5
cdr3_nt: TGTGCCAGCAGTTCGGTGGTTGCTAGCACAGATACGCAGTATTTT
cdr3_aa: CASSSVVASTDTQYF

j_call: TRBJ1-4
clone_size: .
d_call: .
v_call: TRBV30
cdr3_nt: TGTGCCTGGAGCTGGGACAATGAAAAACTGTTTTTT
cdr3_aa: CAWSWDNEKLFF

j_call: TRBJ2-3
clone_size: .
d_call: .
v_call: TRBV7-2
cdr3_nt: TGTGCCAGCAGCTCCCTTTTGGCAGATACGCAGTATTTT
cdr3_aa: CASSSLLADTQYF

j_call: TRBJ2-1
clone_size: .
d_call: .
v_call: TRBV2
cdr3_nt: TGTGCCAGCAGTGCCCGGGACGACAACACGAATGAGCAGTTCTTC
cdr3_aa: CASSARDDNTNEQFF

j_call: TRBJ2-1
clone_size: .
d_call: TRBD2
v_call: TRBV4-1
cdr3_nt: TGCGCCAGCAGCCAGGCCCTAGCGGGGAATTTCAATGAGCAGTTCTTC
cdr3_aa: CASSQALAGNFNEQFF

j_call: TRBJ2-5
clone_size: .
d_call: .
v_call: TRBV5-1
cdr3_nt: TGCGCCAGCAGCTTGGGGGGCGGGGACCAAGAGACCCAGTACTTC
cdr3_aa: CASSLGGGDQETQYF

j_call: TRBJ2-7
clone_size: .
d_call: TRBD2
v_call: TRBV18
cdr3_nt: TGTGCCAGCTCCTCAGCGGGGGAGCAGTACTTC
cdr3_aa: CASSSAGEQYF

j_call: TRBJ2-7
clone_size: .
d_call: .
v_call: TRBV29-1
cdr3_nt: TGCAGCGTTGTGGGGGACCCCCTCTACGAGCAGTACTTC
cdr3_aa: CSVVGDPLYEQYF

j_call: TRBJ1-4
clone_size: .
d_call: TRBD1
v_call: TRBV27
cdr3_nt: TGTGCCAGCAGTTTACGCGGGACAGGAGGCCTTAATGAAAAACTGTTTTTT
cdr3_aa: CASSLRGTGGLNEKLFF

j_call: TRBJ2-3
clone_size: once
d_call: TRBD2
v_call: TRBV11-2
cdr3_nt: TGTGCCAGCAGCTTAGGGCTAGCGGGATCAGATACGCAGTATTTT
cdr3_aa: CASSLGLAGSDTQYF

j_call: TRBJ1-3
clone_size: once
d_call: .
v_call: TRBV9
cdr3_nt: TGTGCCAGCAGCATCGACAGATTCTCTGGAAACACCATATATTTT
cdr3_aa: CASSIDRFSGNTIYF

j_call: TRBJ2-7
clone_size: .
d_call: TRBD1
v_call: TRBV20-1
cdr3_nt: TGCAGTGCTAGTCTCGGGACAGGGCTAAACGAGCAGTACTTC
cdr3_aa: CSASLGTGLNEQYF

j_call: TRBJ1-1
clone_size: .
d_call: TRBD1
v_call: TRBV13
cdr3_nt: TGTGCCAGCAGCCGGGGACAGGGGGAGACTGAAGCTTTCTTT
cdr3_aa: CASSRGQGETEAFF

j_call: TRBJ2-4
clone_size: .
d_call: TRBD2
v_call: TRBV27
cdr3_nt: TGTGCCAGCAGTTTAACCGGGACTAGGGACATTCAGTACTTC
cdr3_aa: CASSLTGTRDIQYF

j_call: TRBJ1-3
clone_size: .
d_call: .
v_call: TRBV6-6
cdr3_nt: TGTGCCAGCAGAACAGTGGATAACTCTGGAAACACCATATATTTT
cdr3_aa: CASRTVDNSGNTIYF

j_call: TRBJ2-3
clone_size: once
d_call: TRBD2
v_call: TRBV6-5
cdr3_nt: TGTGCCAGCAAGGGGACTAGCGGGACAGATACGCAGTATTTT
cdr3_aa: CASKGTSGTDTQYF

j_call: TRBJ2-1
clone_size: .
d_call: .
v_call: TRBV10-2
cdr3_nt: TGCGCCAGCAGGGATGAAGCCAAACGGATCTACAATGAGCAGTTCTTC
cdr3_aa: CASRDEAKRIYNEQFF

j_call: TRBJ2-1
clone_size: .
d_call: .
v_call: TRBV7-8
cdr3_nt: TGTGCCAGCAGCTCCCCGTACTTACTAGAAGATGAGCAGTTCTTC
cdr3_aa: CASSSPYLLEDEQFF

j_call: TRBJ2-2
clone_size: .
d_call: .
v_call: TRBV28
cdr3_nt: TGTGCCAGCAGCTTACACAGGGTGCGCACCGGGGAGCTGTTTTTT
cdr3_aa: CASSLHRVRTGELFF

j_call: TRBJ2-1
clone_size: .
d_call: .
v_call: TRBV4-1
cdr3_nt: TGCGCCAGCAGCCAAGATCTGAGTGAGCAGTTCTTC
cdr3_aa: CASSQDLSEQFF

j_call: TRBJ2-7
clone_size: once
d_call: .
v_call: TRBV10-2
cdr3_nt: TGCGCCAGCAGTGAGAACTTAATGGGGGACGAGCAGTACTTC
cdr3_aa: CASSENLMGDEQYF

j_call: TRBJ2-7
clone_size: once
d_call: TRBD2
v_call: TRBV10-2
cdr3_nt: TGCGCCAGCAGAACTAGCGGGGGGCCTACGAAGCAGTACTTC
cdr3_aa: CASRTSGGPTKQYF

j_call: TRBJ1-2
clone_size: .
d_call: .
v_call: TRBV7-9
cdr3_nt: TGTGCCAGCAGCTTAGGGATCGCAAACTATGGCTACACCTTC
cdr3_aa: CASSLGIANYGYTF

j_call: TRBJ2-1
clone_size: .
d_call: .
v_call: TRBV10-3
cdr3_nt: TGTGCCATCAGTGACTCTCTAGGAGGCAGCTCCTACAATGAGCAGTTCTTC
cdr3_aa: CAISDSLGGSSYNEQFF

j_call: TRBJ1-1
clone_size: once
d_call: TRBD1
v_call: TRBV11-2
cdr3_nt: TGTGCCAGCAGCTTAGAGGAAGTAGGGACAGACACTGAAGCTTTCTTT
cdr3_aa: CASSLEEVGTDTEAFF

j_call: TRBJ2-3
clone_size: .
d_call: .
v_call: TRBV14
cdr3_nt: TGTGCCAGCAGCCAAGGACTAGGAACCACAGATACGCAGTATTTT
cdr3_aa: CASSQGLGTTDTQYF

j_call: TRBJ1-1
clone_size: once
d_call: .
v_call: TRBV29-1
cdr3_nt: TGCAGCGTTGAAGGTGTTATGAACACTGAAGCTTTCTTT
cdr3_aa: CSVEGVMNTEAFF

j_call: TRBJ2-5
clone_size: .
d_call: .
v_call: TRBV19
cdr3_nt: TGTGCCAGTAGTTTCGACATCCAAGAGACCCAGTACTTC
cdr3_aa: CASSFDIQETQYF

j_call: TRBJ1-4
clone_size: .
d_call: .
v_call: TRBV5-6
cdr3_nt: TGTGCCAGCAGCCAGGGGAGGGAAAAACTGTTTTTT
cdr3_aa: CASSQGREKLFF

j_call: TRBJ2-1
clone_size: .
d_call: TRBD2
v_call: TRBV7-7
cdr3_nt: TGTGCTAGTAGCCCAAGGACTAGCGGGGATGCGAGCTCCTACAATGAGCAGTTCTTC
cdr3_aa: CASSPRTSGDASSYNEQFF

j_call: TRBJ2-5
clone_size: .
d_call: .
v_call: TRBV7-9
cdr3_nt: TGTGCCAGCAGCAATAATAACTTAGGAGGGCAAGAGACCCAGTACTTC
cdr3_aa: CASSNNNLGGQETQYF

j_call: TRBJ1-1
clone_size: .
d_call: .
v_call: TRBV30
cdr3_nt: TGTGCCTGGAGCCTGGACCGGAACACTGAAGCTTTCTTT
cdr3_aa: CAWSLDRNTEAFF

j_call: TRBJ1-4
clone_size: .
d_call: .
v_call: TRBV30
cdr3_nt: TGTGCCCGGTCTTGGACAAGGGGGGAAAAACTGTTTTTT
cdr3_aa: CARSWTRGEKLFF

j_call: TRBJ1-2
clone_size: .
d_call: .
v_call: TRBV5-1
cdr3_nt: TGCGCCAGCAGCTTGGGACAAGGAGACTATGGCTACACCTTC
cdr3_aa: CASSLGQGDYGYTF

j_call: TRBJ1-1
clone_size: medium-sized
d_call: .
v_call: TRBV7-9
cdr3_nt: TGTGCCAGCAGCTTAGCCCGGTCCAACACTGAAGCTTTCTTT
cdr3_aa: CASSLARSNTEAFF

j_call: TRBJ1-1
clone_size: .
d_call: .
v_call: TRBV28
cdr3_nt: TGTGCCAGCAACACGGGGTCCGCTCAAGCTTTCTTT
cdr3_aa: CASNTGSAQAFF

j_call: TRBJ2-5
clone_size: .
d_call: TRBD1
v_call: TRBV7-6
cdr3_nt: TGTGCCAGCAGCGCAGTCTACGGGACAGGGGGCGGGGAGACCCAGTACTTC
cdr3_aa: CASSAVYGTGGGETQYF

j_call: TRBJ1-1
clone_size: .
d_call: .
v_call: TRBV11-3
cdr3_nt: TGTGCCAGCAGCTTGGCCGCCAACACTGAAGCTTTCTTT
cdr3_aa: CASSLAANTEAFF

j_call: TRBJ2-1
clone_size: .
d_call: .
v_call: TRBV6-5
cdr3_nt: TGTGCCAGCAGTTACTCATCTAGCGATGAGCAGTTCTTC
cdr3_aa: CASSYSSSDEQFF

j_call: TRBJ2-7
clone_size: .
d_call: .
v_call: TRBV21-1
cdr3_nt: TGTGCCAGCAGCAAACCTTCCGGGAAACCTACCTACGAGCAGTACTTC
cdr3_aa: CASSKPSGKPTYEQYF

j_call: TRBJ2-7
clone_size: .
d_call: TRBD2
v_call: TRBV27
cdr3_nt: TGTGCCAGCAGTTTACTAGCGGGCTACGAGCAGTACTTC
cdr3_aa: CASSLLAGYEQYF

j_call: TRBJ1-2
clone_size: .
d_call: .
v_call: TRBV2
cdr3_nt: TGTGCCAGCTCGTCCCAGGACCCGCGCTTCTATGGCTACACCTTC
cdr3_aa: CASSSQDPRFYGYTF

j_call: TRBJ2-3
clone_size: .
d_call: TRBD2
v_call: TRBV11-2
cdr3_nt: TGTGCCAGCAGCTCCAACCCACGGGCGGGGGATAGCACAGATACGCAGTATTTT
cdr3_aa: CASSSNPRAGDSTDTQYF

j_call: TRBJ2-1
clone_size: .
d_call: .
v_call: TRBV27
cdr3_nt: TGTGCCAGCAGTCCTAATCCGATCGATGAGCAGTTCTTC
cdr3_aa: CASSPNPIDEQFF